One and the same sample provided the 18 T cell receptor beta chains below, sequenced in a study of shared clonotypes between healthy human individuals. Clones were read by immunoSEQ multiplex PCR, and TCRdb kept only the in-frame ones, dropping some. The sample records about 710,000 clones, 73% being singletons. The sequencing sample was made of memory CD4+ T cells sorted from blood. Subset given: CD45RA-negative fraction. Every receptor here comes from a woman in her thirties in good health.

This clone was observed at least ten times. This chain uses TRBV2 with TRBJ2-3, with D possibly matching TRBD1 (5 bases). Germline CDR1 SNHLY, CDR2 FYNNEI. V lost 5 bases and J lost 2, with 11 bases in between. CDR3 length: 14 amino acids. The CDR3 sequence: CASSLGQPTDTQYF. For the CDR3, the DNA is TGTGCCAGCAGTTTGGGGCAACCCACAGATACGCAGTATTTT.

The chain uses TRBV6-1 and TRBJ2-1; D may be TRBD2 (6 bases). Trimming shortened V by 3 bases and J by 8 bases, and 14 bases separated the two germline ends. The CDR3 is 14 residues long. Germline loops: CDR1 MNHNS, CDR2 SASEGT. The CDR3 reads CASSDSGLGDEQFF. The CDR3 region has the DNA TGTGCCAGCAGTGATAGCGGCTTAGGGGATGAGCAGTTCTTC.

CDR3 DNA: TGTGCCAGTAGTACACCTGGGTTAGCGCTCAAATACAATGAGCAGTTCTTC. Protein sequence: CASSTPGLALKYNEQFF. This chain uses TRBV19 with TRBJ2-1, with a possible D match to TRBD2 (5 bases). CDR1 and CDR2 (germline): LNHDA, SQIVND (reference sequence). The CDR3 runs 17 residues. V gave up 4 bases and J gave up 4 bases, with 20 bases separating them.

A remark on this clone: An end of the junction does not agree with germline; a read error may underlie this. This chain uses TRBV5-1 with TRBJ1-3, with 10 bases fitting TRBD1. CDR1 SGHRS and CDR2 YFSETQ come from the germline V gene. The CDR3 loop spans 14 amino acids. The DNA for the CDR3 is TGCGCCAGCACCTTGGGGACAGGGGCTAACACCATATATTTT. Its translation is CASTLGTGANTIYF.

J is TRBJ2-2 and V is TRBV7-2; TRBD2 matches 8 bases. This CDR3 spans 14 amino acids. V dropped 8 bases and J dropped 3; count of bases not matched to a gene: 5. From germline, CDR1 is SGHTA and CDR2 FQGNSA. The CDR3 here is CASRAGGHTGELFF. Written as DNA, the CDR3 is TGTGCCAGCCGCGCGGGAGGACACACCGGGGAGCTGTTTTTT.

The rearrangement joins TRBV5-1 to TRBJ2-5; 7 nucleotides line up with TRBD2. This CDR3 has 13 amino acids. J gave up 5 bases and V 2 bases, and 3 bases lay outside the gene matches. Germline values: CDR1 SGHRS, CDR2 YFSETQ. The DNA of the CDR3 is TGCGCCAGCAGCTTAACAGCGGGGGAGACCCAGTACTTC. It codes for CASSLTAGETQYF.

This chain connects TRBV6-1 to TRBJ2-5; possibly TRBD2 for D (5 bases). The V end was cut by 4 bases, the J end by 5 bases, with 17 bases between. The CDR3 is made up of 15 amino acids. Germline V lookup: CDR1 MNHNS, CDR2 SASEGT. CDR3 sequence (DNA): TGTGCCAGCAGTGGAATGGGGAGTATCGGGGAGACCCAGTACTTC. This codes for CASSGMGSIGETQYF.

The chain uses TRBV28 and TRBJ1-2; the match to TRBD1 covers 7 bases. The CDR3 is made up of 15 amino acids. Germline CDR1 MDHEN, CDR2 SYDVKM. The V segment lost 4 bases and the J segment 5 bases; nucleotides outside the gene matches: 10. The CDR3 DNA sequence: TGTGCCAGCAGTTCGCCTGACAGGGATTCTTATGGCTACACCTTC. Its translation: CASSSPDRDSYGYTF.

The chain is built from TRBV10-2 and TRBJ2-3, with D unresolved. The CDR3 spans 13 residues. CDR1 and CDR2 (germline): WSHSY, SAAADI. V was shortened by 2 bases and J by 8 bases, with 11 bases between the two germline ends. CDR3 sequence reads: CASSETIPSTQYF. Here the CDR3 DNA reads TGCGCCAGCAGTGAGACTATACCGAGTACGCAGTATTTT.

The chain recombines TRBV4-1 with TRBJ2-3, with 11 bases lining up with TRBD2. The junction had 10 bases not matched to a gene; V was cut back by 3 bases and J by 5 bases. The CDR3 is 17 residues long. Germline CDR1 MGHRA, CDR2 YSYEKL. The DNA for the CDR3 is TGCGCCAGCAGCCACCGACAGACTAGCGGGGAGGGAGATACGCAGTATTTT. Translation: CASSHRQTSGEGDTQYF.

For this clone: The same CDR3 arises from other DNA sequences in this sample as well. The chain joins TRBV6-1 to TRBJ1-2; D gene unclear. Between the trimmed V and J ends, which lost 3 bases and 3 bases, there was a span of 8 bases. The V gene's germline CDR1 is MNHNS and CDR2 SASEGT. This CDR3 region has 13 residues. This CDR3 is CASSEQVDYGYTF. DNA for the CDR3: TGTGCCAGCAGTGAGCAGGTAGACTATGGCTACACCTTC.

The rearrangement links TRBV15 to TRBJ2-6; unclear D gene. Germline V gene sequence: CDR1 LNHNV, CDR2 YYDKDF (reference sequence). The ends were cut back, 3 bases at V and 2 bases at J, with 8 bases in the middle. The CDR3 is 15 residues long. The CDR3 loop is CATSRDGAGANVLTF. DNA for the CDR3: TGTGCCACCAGCAGGGATGGGGCTGGGGCCAACGTCCTGACTTTC. Looking up the rest from reference TRBV15 and TRBJ2-6 gives the full variable domain: DAMVIQNPRYQVTQFGKPVTLSCSQTLNHNVMYWYQQKSSQAPKLLFHYYDKDFNNEADTPDNFQSRRPNTSFCFLDIRSPGLGDTAMYLCATSRDGAGANVLTFGAGSRLTVL.

This rearrangement joins TRBV6-5 to TRBJ1-6; 7 positions agree with TRBD1. The CDR3 covers 16 residues. V lost 2 bases to trimming and J lost 7 bases; unmatched junction nucleotides: 8. The V gene's germline CDR1 is MNHEY and CDR2 SVGAGI. This CDR3 reads CASSYGMTGWNSPLHF. Written as DNA, the CDR3 is TGTGCCAGCAGTTACGGAATGACAGGGTGGAATTCACCCCTCCACTTT.

J is TRBJ2-1 and V is TRBV2; 9 bases match TRBD2. With 8 bases clipped from V and 6 bases from J, the junction kept 11 bases outside the gene matches. Per the germline V gene, CDR1 is SNHLY and CDR2 is FYNNEI. This CDR3 has 15 amino acids. CDR3 residues: CASRILAGVSNEQFF. The CDR3 DNA reads as TGTGCCAGCCGGATCTTAGCGGGAGTCAGCAATGAGCAGTTCTTC. The variable domain in full, with the rest retrieved from reference TRBV2 and TRBJ2-1, is EPEVTQTPSHQVTQMGQEVILRCVPISNHLYFYWYRQILGQKVEFLVSFYNNEISEKSEIFDDQFSVERPDGSNFTLKIRSTKLEDSAMYFCASRILAGVSNEQFFGPGTRLTVL.

The chain joins TRBV27 to TRBJ2-1, with TRBD2 identical over 8 bases. Unmatched junction bases numbered 3, after V lost 4 bases and J lost 4 bases. Germline V lookup: CDR1 MNHEY, CDR2 SMNVEV (reference sequence). This CDR3 is built from 14 residues. The CDR3 reads CASSSQRGYNEQFF. CDR3 sequence (DNA): TGTGCCAGCAGTTCGCAGCGGGGGTACAATGAGCAGTTCTTC.

The chain employs TRBV14 and TRBJ1-1; perhaps TRBD1 as D (5 bases). CDR3 size: 14 residues. Germline-derived CDR1 and CDR2 are SGHDN and FVKESK. Trimming pared 1 base from V and 6 bases from J, leaving 12 bases between. In nucleotides, the CDR3 is TGTGCCAGCAGCCAAGTTTGGCAGGGTGCTGAAGCTTTCTTT. Translating it yields CASSQVWQGAEAFF.

Concerning this clone: Other DNA sequences in this sample translate to the same CDR3. V and J are TRBV7-9 and TRBJ2-3; D ambiguous. The CDR3 runs to 14 residues. The germline V gene has CDR1 SEHNR and CDR2 FQNEAQ (reference sequence). V was shortened by 1 base and J by 0 bases, with 5 bases between the two germline ends. CDR3 DNA: TGTGCCAGCAGCTTAGGTTGGAGCACAGATACGCAGTATTTT. Encoded protein: CASSLGWSTDTQYF.

This clone appeared a few times. CDR3 sequence: CAWGVIRGREETQYF. CDR3 nucleotides: TGTGCCTGGGGAGTTATAAGGGGTAGGGAAGAGACCCAGTACTTC. The chain couples TRBV30 to TRBJ2-5, with D possibly matching TRBD1 (5 bases). CDR1 is GTSNPN and CDR2 is SVGIG in the germline V gene (reference sequence). Trimming took 5 bases from V and 3 from J, leaving 19 bases between them. This CDR3 is 15 amino acids long.